The source of this T cell receptor (beta chain) is a study of shared clonotypes between healthy human individuals. Looking at the study overall: With ages of 18 to 49, the donors were two women and a few men. Study-level findings and limits: Generally, naive subsets came out with larger estimated richness than memory subsets.

Notes on this clone: Its antigen is as yet unknown.

Assay used: immunoSEQ multiplex PCR; TCRdb lists only in-frame clones, some missing. The profile shows some 2.1 million clones, approximately 94% of them singletons. CD45RO-negative CD8 cells positively selected for CCR7 made up the naive population, which excluded terminally differentiated effector memory CD45RA+ cells. The CDR3 has 19 amino acids. The junction had 17 bases not matched to a gene; V was cut back by 5 bases and J by 3 bases. Germline CDR1 and CDR2: MGHRA and YSYEKL. The sequenced sample consisted of naive CD8+ T cells sorted from blood. The chain employs TRBV4-1 and TRBJ2-3; 10 bases agree with TRBD2. The sequence came from a man aged 18 to 30 in good health. CDR3: CASSDNALAGDFGTDTQYF. For the CDR3, the DNA is TGCGCCAGCAGCGATAACGCCCTAGCGGGAGATTTTGGAACAGATACGCAGTATTTT.